Following are 21 T cell receptor beta chains from one sample sequenced in a study of blood T cell repertoires in COVID-19. Measured with immunoSEQ multiplex PCR; TCRdb has only the in-frame clones, and not every one. The sample carries roughly 60,000 clones, 70% to 90% recorded once. Sequencing input: peripheral blood. The receptors shown here come from a man between 65 and 79 years old with acute or convalescent COVID-19.

This clone is a singleton in its sample. The chain recombines TRBV9 with TRBJ2-4; maybe TRBD2 (6 bases). CDR1 is SGDLS, CDR2 YYNGEE, per germline. V was clipped by 0 bases and J by 1 base, with 23 bases between them. This CDR3 region has 20 residues. CDR3: CASSVEGLRGGGGAKNIQYF. For the CDR3, the DNA is TGTGCCAGCAGCGTAGAGGGGCTGAGGGGAGGAGGAGGGGCCAAAAACATTCAGTACTTC.

The chain carries TRBV24-1 and TRBJ1-5; D remains unclear. With 3 bases removed from V and 4 bases from J, the gap between germline ends came to 12 bases. Germline V gene lookup returns CDR1 KGHDR and CDR2 SFDVKD. The CDR3 covers 15 residues. CDR3 in DNA: TGTGCCACCAGTGATGGAGGACGGACTAATCAGCCCCAGCATTTT. Its protein product is CATSDGGRTNQPQHF.

V usage is TRBV7-9 and J usage is TRBJ2-1; 7 positions match TRBD1. This CDR3 has 15 residues. The junction had 7 bases not matched to a gene; V was cut back by 2 bases and J by 6 bases. Germline values: CDR1 SEHNR, CDR2 FQNEAQ (reference sequence). CDR3 sequence (DNA): TGTGCCAGCAGCTTAAGTCAGGGGGTCATCAATGAGCAGTTCTTC. This translates into CASSLSQGVINEQFF. Using reference TRBV7-9 and TRBJ2-1 for the parts outside the CDR3, the full variable domain is DTGVSQNPRHKITKRGQNVTFRCDPISEHNRLYWYRQTLGQGPEFLTYFQNEAQLEKSRLLSDRFSAERPKGSFSTLEIQRTEQGDSAMYLCASSLSQGVINEQFFGPGTRLTVL.

This chain uses TRBV7-2 with TRBJ2-7; 10 nucleotides match TRBD1. The CDR3 extends over 15 amino acids. V shed 4 bases and J 6 bases; nucleotides not matched to a gene: 9. Germline V gene sequence: CDR1 SGHTA, CDR2 FQGNSA. The CDR3 bases are TGTGCCAGCAGCTCACACCAGACAGGGGGCTTCGAGCAGTACTTC. Translating gives CASSSHQTGGFEQYF.

This clone has only a few counts. The genes are TRBV2 and TRBJ1-5, with a weak D call TRBD1 (6 bases). Trimming pared 3 bases from V and 14 bases from J, leaving 11 bases between. The CDR3 has 11 amino acids. Germline V lookup: CDR1 SNHLY, CDR2 FYNNEI. The CDR3 region is CASSDGGQKHF. The CDR3, as DNA: TGTGCCAGCAGTGACGGGGGGCAAAAGCATTTT.

V gene TRBV11-2 combines with J gene TRBJ2-3; 11 nucleotides line up with TRBD2. V lost 1 base to trimming and J lost 6 bases; unmatched junction nucleotides: 0. The germline gives CDR1 SGHAT, CDR2 FQNNGV. This CDR3 region has 14 residues. The chain's CDR3 is CASSLVAGGDTQYF. The CDR3 coding sequence is TGTGCCAGCAGCTTAGTAGCGGGAGGGGATACGCAGTATTTT.

This clone was picked up one time. The CDR3, as DNA: TGCGCCAGCAGCTTGGCCGGACTAGCCTACTCGAATGAGCAGTTCTTC. Amino acids: CASSLAGLAYSNEQFF. V gene TRBV5-1 combines with J gene TRBJ2-1, with 8 nucleotides matching TRBD2. This CDR3 is 16 amino acids long. Losses at the gene ends were 0 bases for V and 7 bases for J; bases not matched to a gene: 9. Per the germline V gene, CDR1 is SGHRS and CDR2 is YFSETQ.

The J gene is TRBJ2-1, the V gene TRBV19; 11 bases fit TRBD2. Trimming cost V 3 bases and J 9 bases; bases outside gene matches: 7. The germline CDR1 and CDR2 sequences are LNHDA and SQIVND (reference sequence). There are 15 residues in the CDR3. Here the CDR3 reads CASSMTLAGGAEQFF. CDR3 nucleotides: TGTGCCAGTAGTATGACGCTAGCGGGAGGTGCTGAGCAGTTCTTC.

With respect to this clone: The junction departs from germline at one end; a sequencing error may be responsible. The chain recombines TRBV24-1 with TRBJ2-5; possible D gene TRBD2, 7 bases. In germline, CDR1 is KGHDR, CDR2 SFDVKD. CDR3 length equals 13 residues. CDR3: CATSPGGQETQYF. CDR3 coding DNA: TGTGCCACCAGTCCGGGGGGCCAAGAAACCCAGTACTTC.

The rearrangement uses TRBV5-1 and TRBJ1-2; 10 bases align to TRBD1. V shed 0 bases and J 5 bases; nucleotides not matched to a gene: 4. The length of the CDR3 is 15 residues. Germline V gene data show CDR1 as SGHRS and CDR2 as YFSETQ. CDR3 coding DNA: TGCGCCAGCAGCTTGGTAGGGACAGGGGTTTATGGCTACACCTTC. Translation: CASSLVGTGVYGYTF.

This rearrangement joins TRBV5-6 to TRBJ2-7, with a tentative D call TRBD1 (6 bases). The germline gives CDR1 SGHDT, CDR2 YYEEEE. There are 12 residues in the CDR3. The V gene lost 5 bases and the J gene lost 6 bases, with 12 bases spanning the gap. CDR3 sequence: CASRRDTPEQYF. The CDR3 DNA is TGTGCCAGCAGGAGGGACACCCCCGAGCAGTACTTC.

The J gene is TRBJ1-2, the V gene TRBV30; TRBD1 matches 7 bases. J gave up 7 bases and V 1 base, and 12 bases lay outside the gene matches. The CDR3 consists of 15 residues. Germline V gene sequence: CDR1 GTSNPN, CDR2 SVGIG (reference sequence). CDR3 protein: CAWSARTTGVGGYTF. CDR3 nucleotide sequence: TGTGCCTGGAGTGCCCGCACAACAGGGGTAGGTGGCTACACCTTC.

As concerns this clone: The same CDR3 also results from other DNA sequences found in this sample. The rearrangement joins TRBV18 to TRBJ1-6; possibly TRBD1 for D (5 bases). Deletions cut 1 base from V and 7 bases from J, with 11 bases between. The germline CDR1 and CDR2 sequences are KGHSH and LQKENI. The CDR3 is 15 residues long. DNA for the CDR3: TGTGCCAGCTCACCACAGGGGATTGGGAATTCACCCCTCCACTTT. Translated, it gives CASSPQGIGNSPLHF.

This rearrangement joins TRBV6-5 to TRBJ2-1, with D unclear. Germline V lookup: CDR1 MNHEY, CDR2 SVGAGI. The CDR3 has 15 amino acids. Trimming cost V 2 bases and J 0 bases, with 8 bases left between them. CDR3 DNA: TGTGCCAGCAGTTACGAGGCGAGCTCCTACAATGAGCAGTTCTTC. It specifies CASSYEASSYNEQFF.

In this sample, this clone turned up once. V gene TRBV3-1 (or the pseudogene TRBV3-2) combines with J gene TRBJ2-7, with 11 nucleotides matching TRBD2. The trim removed 4 bases at V and 4 bases at J, leaving 9 bases unmatched. This CDR3 is built from 16 residues. Looked up from germline, CDR1 is LGHDT and CDR2 is YNNKEL (reference sequence). The CDR3, as DNA: TGTGCCAGCAGCCCGGCAGTAGCGGGAGGGTGGTACGAGCAGTACTTC. Its translation is CASSPAVAGGWYEQYF.

The chain uses TRBV6-4 and TRBJ2-7; 11 nucleotides align to TRBD2. V lost 0 bases and J lost 5; bases outside the gene matches: 3. From germline, CDR1 is MRHNA and CDR2 SNTAGT. The CDR3 loop spans 15 amino acids. In DNA form, the CDR3 reads TGTGCCAGCAGTGACTCGACTAGCGGGGCCCACGAGCAGTACTTC. It encodes CASSDSTSGAHEQYF.

The chain employs TRBV6-5 and TRBJ1-3; D gene uncertain. V was pared by 7 bases and J by 7 bases, with 17 bases between. Germline CDR1 reads MNHEY; CDR2 reads SVGAGI. CDR3 length: 14 amino acids. The CDR3: CASTVGGLGNTIYF. Written as DNA, the CDR3 is TGTGCCAGCACTGTAGGCGGCCTCGGGAACACCATATATTTT.

The rearrangement uses TRBV6-6 and TRBJ2-7, with D hard to call. The CDR3 extends over 11 amino acids. Trimming removed 6 bases at V and 7 bases at J, with 10 bases between. Germline V CDR1 and CDR2: MNHNY, SVGAGI (reference sequence). The CDR3 DNA reads TGTGCCAGCAGGACTGGATGGGAGCAGTACTTC. Encoded protein: CASRTGWEQYF.

The chain carries TRBV10-3 and TRBJ2-6, with D hard to call. The germline V and J ends were trimmed by 7 bases and 0 bases, with 10 bases remaining between them. CDR3 length: 15 residues. Germline V gene data show CDR1 as ENHRY and CDR2 as SYGVKD. The CDR3 protein is CAITGFGSGANVLTF. CDR3 DNA sequence: TGTGCCATCACTGGCTTTGGCTCTGGGGCCAACGTCCTGACTTTC.

This clone was observed a single time. The chain is built from TRBV5-1 and TRBJ2-4; TRBD1 aligns across 9 bases. Germline CDR1 SGHRS, CDR2 YFSETQ. The CDR3 has 14 amino acids. V was pared by 5 bases and J by 7 bases, with 7 bases of the junction left unmatched. The DNA of the CDR3 is TGCGCCAGCAGGGAACAGGGGGCAGTGAACATTCAGTACTTC. This encodes CASREQGAVNIQYF. Based on the CDR3 plus reference TRBV5-1 and TRBJ2-4, the full variable domain is KAGVTQTPRYLIKTRGQQVTLSCSPISGHRSVSWYQQTPGQGLQFLFEYFSETQRNKGNFPGRFSGRQFSNSRSEMNVSTLELGDSALYLCASREQGAVNIQYFGAGTRLSVL.

The rearrangement joins TRBV6-1 to TRBJ1-1; TRBD1 aligns across 9 bases. V dropped 3 bases and J dropped 7; count of bases not matched to a gene: 6. The CDR3 runs to 14 residues. From germline, CDR1 is MNHNS and CDR2 SASEGT. CDR3 in amino acids: CASSDPGQGDEAFF. In DNA form, the CDR3 reads TGTGCCAGCAGTGATCCGGGACAGGGTGATGAAGCTTTCTTT.